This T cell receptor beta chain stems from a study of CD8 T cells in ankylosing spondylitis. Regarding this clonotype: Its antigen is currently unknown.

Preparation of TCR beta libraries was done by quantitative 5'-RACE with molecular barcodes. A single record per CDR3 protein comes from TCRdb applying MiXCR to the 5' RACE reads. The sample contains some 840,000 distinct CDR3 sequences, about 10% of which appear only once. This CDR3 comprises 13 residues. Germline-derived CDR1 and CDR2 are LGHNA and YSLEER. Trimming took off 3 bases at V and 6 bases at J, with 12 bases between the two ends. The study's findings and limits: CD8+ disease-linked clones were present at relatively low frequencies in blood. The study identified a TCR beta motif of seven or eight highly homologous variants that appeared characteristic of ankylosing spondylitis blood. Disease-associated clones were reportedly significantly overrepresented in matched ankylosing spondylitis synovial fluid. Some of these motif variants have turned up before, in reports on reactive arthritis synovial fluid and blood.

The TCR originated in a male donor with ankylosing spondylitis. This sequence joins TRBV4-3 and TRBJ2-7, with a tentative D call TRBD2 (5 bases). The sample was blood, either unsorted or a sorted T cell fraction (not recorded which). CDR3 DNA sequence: TGCGCCAGCAGCCACGCTCGAGGGCCCGAGCAGTACTTC. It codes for CASSHARGPEQYF.